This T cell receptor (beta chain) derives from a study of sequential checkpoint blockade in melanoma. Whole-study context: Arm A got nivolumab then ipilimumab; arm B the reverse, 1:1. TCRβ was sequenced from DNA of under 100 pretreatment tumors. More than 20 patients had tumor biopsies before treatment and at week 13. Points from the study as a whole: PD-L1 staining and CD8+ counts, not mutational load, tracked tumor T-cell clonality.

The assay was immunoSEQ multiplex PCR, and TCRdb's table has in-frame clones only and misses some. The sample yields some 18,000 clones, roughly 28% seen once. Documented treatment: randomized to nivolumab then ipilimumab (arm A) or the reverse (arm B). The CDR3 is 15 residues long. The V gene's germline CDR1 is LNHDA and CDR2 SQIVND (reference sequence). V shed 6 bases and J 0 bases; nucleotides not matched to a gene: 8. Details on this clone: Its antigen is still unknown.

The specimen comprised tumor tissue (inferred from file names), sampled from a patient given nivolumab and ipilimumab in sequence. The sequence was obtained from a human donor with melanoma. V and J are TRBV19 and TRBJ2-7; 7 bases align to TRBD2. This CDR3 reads CASSTTSAFSYEQYF. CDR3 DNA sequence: TGTGCCAGTAGCACCACTAGCGCCTTCTCCTACGAGCAGTACTTC.